The next 4 T cell receptor beta chains were all read from a single sample in a study of blood T cell repertoires in COVID-19. Assay used: immunoSEQ multiplex PCR; TCRdb lists only in-frame clones, some missing. The sample contains around 310,000 clones, roughly nine tenths of which appear only once. The source material was PBMCs or T cells enriched from blood (not recorded which). These TCRs come from a woman under 40 who had recovered from COVID-19.

As DNA, the CDR3 is TGTGCCAGCAGTTCTGACAGGAACACTGAAGCTTTCTTT. Amino acids: CASSSDRNTEAFF. The V gene is TRBV6-5, the J gene TRBJ1-1, with D perhaps TRBD1 (5 bases). V was cut by 4 bases and J by 1 base, with 7 bases left in between. Germline CDR1 and CDR2: MNHEY and SVGAGI. This CDR3 comprises 13 residues.

CDR3 DNA sequence: TGTGCCAGCAGCGCGAGGACAGCTTCATCTTACGAGCAGTACTTC. This translates into CASSARTASSYEQYF. V and J are TRBV7-9 and TRBJ2-7, with D possibly matching TRBD1 (6 bases). Germline V gene data show CDR1 as SEHNR and CDR2 as FQNEAQ (reference sequence). Trimming took off 5 bases at V and 4 bases at J, with 18 bases between the two ends. The CDR3 spans 15 residues. Supplemented by reference TRBV7-9 and TRBJ2-7, the full variable domain reads DTGVSQNPRHKITKRGQNVTFRCDPISEHNRLYWYRQTLGQGPEFLTYFQNEAQLEKSRLLSDRFSAERPKGSFSTLEIQRTEQGDSAMYLCASSARTASSYEQYFGPGTRLTVT.

This clone showed up just once. The genes are TRBV11-3 and TRBJ2-3; 7 bases line up with TRBD2. CDR3 length: 14 residues. Losses at the gene ends were 0 bases for V and 4 bases for J; bases not matched to a gene: 1. The germline V gene has CDR1 SGHNT and CDR2 YENEEA. The CDR3, as DNA: TGTGCCAGCAGCTTAGACCGGGGGGCAGATACGCAGTATTTT. Translating it yields CASSLDRGADTQYF.

The V gene is TRBV27, the J gene TRBJ2-2; 10 bases fit TRBD1. V was clipped by 3 bases and J by 0 bases; unmatched bases: 7. The germline V gene has CDR1 MNHEY and CDR2 SMNVEV (reference sequence). The CDR3 spans 18 residues. CDR3 coding DNA: TGTGCCAGCAGTTTGAGTGACAGGGGGCTTCCGAACACCGGGGAGCTGTTTTTT. This encodes CASSLSDRGLPNTGELFF.